The 5 T cell receptor beta chains reported below all come from one sample, sequenced in a study of human T cells and chemical hapten exposure. One entry per CDR3 protein results from TCRdb running MiXCR on the RACE reads. The table shows 70,000 to 95,000 distinct CDR3 sequences, with 7% to 9.5% occurring only once. Noted time point: healthy volunteer bleed at 6 weeks. Extraction yielded total RNA from whole blood (unfractionated). The material sequenced was whole blood. Receptor source: a female donor in good health. Some clones in this sample may be carry-over from other donors' samples.

This clonotype was counted many times. The chain joins TRBV20-1 to TRBJ2-1; TRBD2 agrees at 8 bases. The CDR3 extends over 14 amino acids. J gave up 2 bases and V 6 bases, and 6 bases lay outside the gene matches. Per the germline V gene, CDR1 is DFQATT and CDR2 is SNEGSKA (reference sequence). DNA for the CDR3: TGCAGTGCAGTCGGGGGGGCCACCTACAATGAGCAGTTCTTC. Translated, it gives CSAVGGATYNEQFF.

Ten or more counts support this clonotype. The chain has TRBV7-9 and TRBJ1-2; 7 nucleotides line up with TRBD1. Per the germline V gene, CDR1 is SEHNR and CDR2 is FQNEAQ (reference sequence). The CDR3 is made up of 14 amino acids. The trim removed 6 bases at V and 8 bases at J, leaving 12 bases unmatched. The CDR3 nucleotides are TGTGCCAGCAGGCGCACAGGGGAAACTGAAGGCTACACCTTC. This sequence encodes CASRRTGETEGYTF.

This clonotype was seen at least ten times. This chain joins TRBV2 and TRBJ1-6; D remains ambiguous. This CDR3 has 15 residues. V was shortened by 3 bases and J by 7 bases, with 13 bases between the two germline ends. CDR1 and CDR2 (germline): SNHLY, FYNNEI. DNA for the CDR3: TGTGCCAGCAGTGATAGGACGGCCGGAAATTCACCCCTCCACTTT. This translates into CASSDRTAGNSPLHF.

This clonotype has a handful of counts. In DNA form, the CDR3 reads TGTGCCAGCAGCTTGGCCTGGGTCAGGGGAGACACTGAAGCTTTCTTT. This gives the protein CASSLAWVRGDTEAFF. The V call is TRBV5-5, the J call TRBJ1-1; D perhaps matches TRBD1 (6 bases). The germline gives CDR1 SGHKS, CDR2 YYEKEE (reference sequence). The CDR3 length is 16 residues. V was pared by 0 bases and J by 3 bases, with 15 bases between.

This clonotype turned up a few times. The chain has TRBV5-4 and TRBJ2-3, with 7 positions matching TRBD1. The V segment lost 4 bases and the J segment 0 bases; nucleotides outside the gene matches: 5. The CDR3 sequence is 15 residues long. Germline CDR1 and CDR2: SGHNT and YYREEE (reference sequence). The CDR3 loop is CASSTGTDSTDTQYF. In nucleotides, the CDR3 is TGTGCCAGCAGCACCGGGACAGACAGCACAGATACGCAGTATTTT.